This record covers a single T cell receptor (beta chain). Time point reported: newly diagnosed GD, antithyroid drugs for less than 3 months. The TCR library was made from RNA extracted from PBMCs. The record originates from a study of regulatory T cells in long-lasting Graves disease. From germline, CDR1 is SGHRS and CDR2 YFSETQ. This CDR3 contains 15 residues. The ends lost 0 bases at V and 7 bases at J; junction bases unmatched: 10. According to the study, TCR beta libraries were built with iRepertoire HTBI primers and CDR3-region Arm-PCR. TCRdb re-derived calls from the multiplex PCR reads in MiXCR, one entry per CDR3 protein. The sample shows a few hundred thousand distinct CDR3 sequences, roughly 15% of them seen only once. The same sample was also studied in work on T cells in Graves' hyperthyroidism and ophthalmopathy.

This sequence originates from a young woman with Graves disease. The chain employs TRBV5-1 and TRBJ2-7; 7 nucleotides agree with TRBD2. The sequencing used peripheral blood mononuclear cells (PBMCs), collected at new diagnosis, from a patient treated with antithyroid drugs. In DNA, the CDR3 is TGCGCCAGCAGCTTGGCTAGCGGATATCTCCATGAGCAGTACTTC. Amino acids: CASSLASGYLHEQYF.